These 28 T cell receptor beta chains were sequenced from one sample in a study of naive and memory T cell subsets. Their recognized antigens are unknown. General study results and limits: Especially in CD8 cells, naive repertoires contained a few larger clonotypes, possibly CD45RA-re-expressing memory cells.

Two oligonucleotides, mixed equimolar, formed the beta constant-region primer covering TRBC1 and TRBC2. Four rounds of PCR amplified the ligated cDNA using nested alpha and beta constant-region primers plus SP2. Each CDR3 protein gets one entry after TCRdb re-called the UMI-ligation and nested PCR reads with MiXCR. This table holds roughly 99,000 distinct CDR3 sequences, about 10% found once. Sequencing used naive CD4+ T cells from blood. The receptors come from a human donor in good health.

This clonotype came up many times. The V gene is TRBV5-1, the J gene TRBJ2-3; 7 nucleotides align to TRBD2. Losses at the gene ends were 4 bases for V and 6 bases for J; bases not matched to a gene: 8. Germline V gene lookup returns CDR1 SGHRS and CDR2 YFSETQ. The CDR3 consists of 14 residues. The CDR3 DNA sequence: TGCGCCAGCAGCCTGGATGGTAGCGGGGATACGCAGTATTTT. Protein: CASSLDGSGDTQYF.

This chain connects TRBV4-3 to TRBJ2-5; D is perhaps TRBD1 or TRBD2 (5 bases each). The CDR3 covers 18 residues. Trimming cost V 0 bases and J 1 base, with 18 bases left between them. Germline V gene lookup returns CDR1 LGHNA and CDR2 YSLEER. The CDR3 DNA is TGCGCCAGCAGCCAAGAACCTTGGACACCGGGAACCCAAGAGACCCAGTACTTC. Protein: CASSQEPWTPGTQETQYF.

The V gene is TRBV20-1, the J gene TRBJ1-2; a possible D gene is TRBD1 (5 bases). In germline, CDR1 is DFQATT, CDR2 SNEGSKA (reference sequence). V lost 3 bases to trimming and J lost 5 bases, with 7 bases between them. This CDR3 contains 11 residues. DNA of the CDR3: TGCAGTGCTAGGGACACATATGGCTACACCTTC. This gives the protein CSARDTYGYTF.

This clonotype has just a few counts. The rearrangement joins TRBV2 to TRBJ2-1; no clear D. Trimming stripped 9 bases from V and 8 bases from J, with 8 bases between. The length of the CDR3 is 10 residues. The germline V gene has CDR1 SNHLY and CDR2 FYNNEI. CDR3 sequence reads: CARPDHEQFF. Here the CDR3 DNA reads TGTGCCAGACCTGACCATGAGCAGTTCTTC.

At least ten counts were recorded for this clonotype. This chain connects TRBV5-1 to TRBJ2-1; D call uncertain. V was clipped by 2 bases and J by 7 bases, with 7 bases between them. The CDR3 sequence is 12 residues long. Germline CDR1 SGHRS, CDR2 YFSETQ. CDR3 nucleotides: TGCGCCAGCAGCTTCGGGTTAAATGAGCAGTTCTTC. Translated: CASSFGLNEQFF.

This clonotype was seen only a few times. The chain is built from TRBV6-5 and TRBJ2-2, with TRBD2 as a possible D gene (6 bases). Germline V CDR1 and CDR2: MNHEY, SVGAGI. The CDR3 is made up of 14 amino acids. V was shortened by 3 bases and J by 5 bases, with 10 bases between the two germline ends. CDR3 DNA: TGTGCCAGCAGTTATGGGACTGGGACCGGGGAGCTGTTTTTT. Its protein is CASSYGTGTGELFF.

This clonotype has a handful of counts. The rearrangement links TRBV20-1 to TRBJ2-6; D remains ambiguous. V lost 0 bases, J lost 4 bases, and 10 bases lay in between. The germline gives CDR1 DFQATT, CDR2 SNEGSKA (reference sequence). The CDR3 is 15 residues long. This CDR3 reads CSARDIFRGANVLTF. The CDR3 coding sequence is TGCAGTGCTAGAGATATATTTCGCGGGGCCAACGTCCTGACTTTC.

The table lists this clonotype with a few counts. The CDR3 nucleotides are TGTGCCAGCAGGCGAGGGGATCGGAGTACGCAGTATTTT. Encoded protein: CASRRGDRSTQYF. J is TRBJ2-3 and V is TRBV3-1, with D perhaps matching TRBD1 or TRBD2 (5 bases each). The V end lost 6 bases, the J end lost 8 bases, and 15 bases lay between the germline ends. The length of the CDR3 is 13 residues. Germline lookup yields CDR1 LGHDT and CDR2 YNNKEL (reference sequence).

This clonotype was seen a handful of times. This chain links TRBV7-2 with TRBJ1-4, with 8 nucleotides matching TRBD1. The germline V gene has CDR1 SGHTA and CDR2 FQGNSA. The CDR3 extends over 16 amino acids. J lost 5 bases, V lost 4 bases, and 9 bases had no gene match. The CDR3 DNA reads TGTGCCAGCAGCTCTACCCCGGGACAGGCCAATGAAAAACTGTTTTTT. It codes for CASSSTPGQANEKLFF.

This clonotype was recorded many times. This chain joins TRBV12-3 or TRBV12-4 and TRBJ1-5; tentatively, D is TRBD1 (6 bases). Trimming stripped 4 bases from V and 7 bases from J, with 11 bases between. CDR3 length: 13 amino acids. CDR3 sequence (DNA): TGTGCCAGCAGTTCGAGGGGGGACCAGCCCCAGCATTTT. Its protein product is CASSSRGDQPQHF.

This clonotype was seen more than once but under ten times. The V call is TRBV7-2, the J call TRBJ2-7, with D possibly being TRBD1 or TRBD2 (5 bases each). The CDR3 totals 14 residues. Germline CDR1 is SGHTA and CDR2 is FQGNSA. Deletions cut 4 bases from V and 0 bases from J, with 10 bases between. The CDR3 region is CASSSDTSSYEQYF. The CDR3 region has the DNA TGTGCCAGCAGCTCGGACACTAGCTCCTACGAGCAGTACTTC.

J is TRBJ1-5 and V is TRBV6-2 or TRBV6-3, with D unclear. The CDR3 totals 15 residues. Germline CDR1 MNHEY, CDR2 SVGEGT. With 1 base removed from V and 4 bases from J, the gap between germline ends came to 11 bases. CDR3 coding DNA: TGTGCCAGCAGTTACTTAGGCGGAGGGAATCAGCCCCAGCATTTT. Its protein is CASSYLGGGNQPQHF.

The table lists this clonotype with a few counts. The rearrangement uses TRBV6-2 or TRBV6-3 and TRBJ2-4; 11 bases line up with TRBD2. The CDR3 consists of 17 residues. The germline V gene encodes CDR1 MNHEY and CDR2 SVGEGT. V was pared by 4 bases and J by 2 bases, with 7 bases of the junction left unmatched. CDR3 nucleotide sequence: TGTGCCAGCAGTTCCCCGGGACTAGCGGACACCAAAAACATTCAGTACTTC. This sequence encodes CASSSPGLADTKNIQYF.

The gene calls are TRBV28 and TRBJ2-7; possibly TRBD1 for D (5 bases). V gave up 3 bases and J gave up 3 bases, with 18 bases separating them. The germline V gene has CDR1 MDHEN and CDR2 SYDVKM. The length of the CDR3 is 16 residues. The CDR3 loop is CASSLSSGSGDYEQYF. CDR3 in DNA: TGTGCCAGCAGTTTGTCCTCAGGGTCCGGTGACTACGAGCAGTACTTC.

With regard to this clonotype: One end of the junction is discordant with germline, which a read error may explain. The CDR3 DNA reads TGCGCCAGCAGATTGGGGCGCGGAGCTCAAGAGACCCAGTACTTC. It translates to CASRLGRGAQETQYF. This chain connects TRBV5-1 to TRBJ2-5, with D tentatively TRBD1 (5 bases). Germline assignment: CDR1 SGHRS and CDR2 YFSETQ. The CDR3 is 15 residues long.

This clonotype has only a few counts. V and J are TRBV28 and TRBJ1-2; perhaps TRBD1 as D (6 bases). This CDR3 has 15 residues. Between the trimmed V and J ends, which lost 3 bases and 6 bases, there was a span of 17 bases. Germline lookup yields CDR1 MDHEN and CDR2 SYDVKM. CDR3 nucleotides: TGTGCCAGCAGTTTCTACAGGGAGAGGGAAAATGGCTACACCTTC. Protein sequence: CASSFYRERENGYTF.

This clonotype was counted many times. V and J are TRBV7-9 and TRBJ2-7, with D perhaps TRBD1 (6 bases). Trimming cost V 1 base and J 2 bases, with 12 bases left between them. The CDR3 has 15 residues. Germline loops: CDR1 SEHNR, CDR2 FQNEAQ (reference sequence). The CDR3, as DNA: TGTGCCAGCAGCTTAGTCCCCAGGGGAACCTACGAGCAGTACTTC. Residues: CASSLVPRGTYEQYF. Combining the CDR3 with reference TRBV7-9 and TRBJ2-7 gives the whole variable domain DTGVSQNPRHKITKRGQNVTFRCDPISEHNRLYWYRQTLGQGPEFLTYFQNEAQLEKSRLLSDRFSAERPKGSFSTLEIQRTEQGDSAMYLCASSLVPRGTYEQYFGPGTRLTVT.

The rearrangement joins TRBV7-2 to TRBJ2-7; no clear D. V dropped 1 base and J dropped 1 base, with 14 bases sitting between them. Germline CDR1 SGHTA, CDR2 FQGNSA. This CDR3 has 16 residues. CDR3 sequence reads: CASSLGVSVPSYEQYF. Here the CDR3 DNA reads TGTGCCAGCAGCTTAGGTGTCTCCGTACCTTCCTACGAGCAGTACTTC.

CDR3 sequence: CASSLRRQGAWERTEAFF. CDR3 nucleotides: TGTGCCAGCAGCTTACGTAGGCAGGGGGCTTGGGAGAGGACTGAAGCTTTCTTT. The chain links TRBV11-2 to TRBJ1-1; TRBD1 matches 8 bases. V was clipped by 2 bases and J by 5 bases; unmatched bases: 16. CDR1 is SGHAT and CDR2 is FQNNGV in the germline V gene. The CDR3 sequence is 18 residues long. The full variable domain, with the rest looked up from reference TRBV11-2 and TRBJ1-1, is EAGVAQSPRYKIIEKRQSVAFWCNPISGHATLYWYQQILGQGPKLLIQFQNNGVVDDSQLPKDRFSAERLKGVDSTLKIQPAKLEDSAVYLCASSLRRQGAWERTEAFFGQGTRLTVV.

This chain connects TRBV6-2 or TRBV6-3 to TRBJ2-7, with no clear D. V gave up 2 bases and J gave up 7 bases, with 9 bases separating them. The CDR3 is 12 amino acids. CDR1 and CDR2 (germline): MNHEY, SVGEGT. CDR3 protein: CASSYENWEQYF. The CDR3 DNA reads TGTGCCAGCAGTTACGAGAACTGGGAGCAGTACTTC.

This clonotype has at least ten counts. The chain recombines TRBV20-1 with TRBJ2-7; a weak D match, TRBD1 (6 bases). The CDR3 is 14 residues long. V dropped 4 bases and J dropped 6 bases, with 19 bases sitting between them. Germline CDR1 is DFQATT and CDR2 is SNEGSKA (reference sequence). The DNA for the CDR3 is TGCAGTGCTATTCGTCCCAGGGGAAGTAGCGAGCAGTACTTC. As protein: CSAIRPRGSSEQYF.

The table lists this clonotype with a few counts. The chain recombines TRBV20-1 with TRBJ1-1; no clear D gene. The CDR3 is 15 amino acids. Looked up from germline, CDR1 is DFQATT and CDR2 is SNEGSKA (reference sequence). V gave up 0 bases and J gave up 1 base, with 12 bases separating them. Written as DNA, the CDR3 is TGCAGTGCTAGAGATCTGGGAAAACCGAACACTGAAGCTTTCTTT. Protein: CSARDLGKPNTEAFF.

The chain recombines TRBV20-1 with TRBJ1-5; 9 nucleotides line up with TRBD1. Looked up from germline, CDR1 is DFQATT and CDR2 is SNEGSKA (reference sequence). V lost 5 bases to trimming and J lost 1 base; unmatched junction nucleotides: 9. The CDR3 has 16 amino acids. The CDR3 region has the DNA TGCAGTGCTCCGAACAGGGGGCTGGGAAGCAATCAGCCCCAGCATTTT. Amino acids: CSAPNRGLGSNQPQHF.

This clonotype was picked up a small number of times. The chain has TRBV6-2 or TRBV6-3 and TRBJ2-5; perhaps D is TRBD1 or TRBD2 (6 bases each). Between the trimmed V and J ends, which lost 2 bases and 0 bases, there was a span of 10 bases. Germline V gene sequence: CDR1 MNHEY, CDR2 SVGEGT. This CDR3 has 15 amino acids. Here the CDR3 DNA reads TGTGCCAGCAGTTACGCGGGACAAAACCAAGAGACCCAGTACTTC. It encodes CASSYAGQNQETQYF.

The CDR3 reads CASSPRASPAEQYF. CDR3 coding DNA: TGTGCCAGCAGTCCCCGGGCCTCGCCAGCCGAGCAGTACTTC. The chain couples TRBV28 to TRBJ2-7; D is ambiguous. This CDR3 spans 14 amino acids. V was pared by 5 bases and J by 6 bases, with 17 bases between. Germline V lookup: CDR1 MDHEN, CDR2 SYDVKM.

This clonotype was recorded a few times. The J gene is TRBJ1-5, the V gene TRBV20-1; D may be TRBD1 (6 bases). V was cut by 3 bases and J by 8 bases, with 20 bases left in between. The germline V gene encodes CDR1 DFQATT and CDR2 SNEGSKA (reference sequence). This CDR3 contains 15 residues. The CDR3 DNA is TGCAGTGCTAGTCCCCTGGACAGCAGGAGGAAGCCCCAGCATTTT. This encodes CSASPLDSRRKPQHF.

The rearrangement joins TRBV7-2 to TRBJ1-2; 11 bases align to TRBD1. Germline values: CDR1 SGHTA, CDR2 FQGNSA. J was trimmed by 4 bases and V by 2 bases; bases with no gene match: 6. This CDR3 comprises 16 residues. CDR3 residues: CASSLTGTGGSYGYTF. CDR3 coding DNA: TGTGCCAGCAGCTTAACGGGGACAGGGGGGAGCTATGGCTACACCTTC.

This clonotype was counted ten times or more. The rearrangement joins TRBV20-1 to TRBJ1-5; D may be TRBD1 (6 bases). Germline assignment: CDR1 DFQATT and CDR2 SNEGSKA (reference sequence). This CDR3 comprises 13 residues. Trimming removed 5 bases from V and 7 bases from J, with 15 bases in between. The CDR3 sequence is CSAGYLGAQPQHF. The DNA of the CDR3 is TGCAGTGCTGGGTATCTGGGGGCGCAGCCCCAGCATTTT.